This TCR beta chain was obtained from a study of blood T cell repertoires in COVID-19 (dated by TCRdb to about 2020). General notes on the study: Samples from collaborators originated in the United States, Italy and Spain and spanned both the acute and convalescent phases of COVID-19. The samples were drawn from the first 160 participants of the ongoing ImmuneRACE study and from about 1,200 subjects provided by 6 global collaborators. Subjects who had been exposed to COVID-19, were actively infected with it, or had recovered from it provided the deeply sampled blood TCRbeta repertoires that made up the dataset. Nearly every sample came with metadata listing a de-identified subject ID, COVID-19 status, age in years and sex. The repertoires were released in a freely available public database meant as a resource for research on the immune response to SARS-CoV-2. HLA class I and class II types, where available, came from metadata supplied by the sample provider rather than from assay-based typing. The material from the prospective study consisted of cDNA or gDNA derived from T cells, B-cell-depleted T cells, or PBMCs.

Broad study findings and their caveats: Clinical and demographic metadata were provided uncurated, with the amount varying by source and participant.

Whole blood was collected in K2EDTA tubes by collaborating institutions according to the institutions' own protocols. For TCRbeta analysis, collaborators shipped samples as frozen whole blood, isolated PBMCs, or DNA extracted from either of those sample types. As to this clone: It lacks a known antigen. No base quality information exists; no much larger clone differs at one position.

The CDR3 covers 18 residues, taking in both the cysteine and the phenylalanine. Left in the record is the CDR3 DNA by itself, 54 bases read in frame from the first base. TCRbeta CDR3 regions were amplified from genomic DNA using the immunoSEQ Assay, a bias-controlled multiplex PCR. In the paper's pipeline: The number of nucleated cells in each sample was estimated from the amplification of reference gene primers within the assay. To quantify the absolute abundance of each unique TCRbeta CDR3 rearrangement, sequence reads were collapsed and filtered. For each sample, productive Simpson clonality was calculated as the square root of Simpson's diversity index over productive rearrangements. TCRdb provides this immuneACCESS table in a form limited to in-frame rearrangements. Some clones are lacking; in checked studies, under half of them reflect an unresolved V gene, and why the rest are absent is not known. That table gives V, J and clone size, and the DNA gave D and trimming. For this sample there are about 100,000 clones; approximately 92% appear just once. The ten largest clonotypes hold less than 40% of the sample.

This clonotype was sampled from a woman of 80 years or more with acute or convalescent COVID-19. The sequenced sample was peripheral blood. The chain links TRBV21-1 with TRBJ1-1. TRBV21-1 represents a pseudogene. The DNA sequence is as follows: TGTGCCAGCAGCAAAGTTTCCTGGGGGGAAGGGTTGAACACTGAAGCTTTCTTT. Its amino acids are CASSKVSWGEGLNTEAFF.